This T cell receptor (beta chain) is drawn from a study of blood T cell repertoires in COVID-19. Study as a whole: Sources were T cells, B-cell-depleted T cells, or PBMCs; the material itself was cDNA or gDNA.

Per the germline V gene, CDR1 is LGHDT and CDR2 is YNNKEL (reference sequence). The CDR3 has 14 residues. The V gene lost 2 bases and the J gene lost 6 bases, with 10 bases spanning the gap. Study processing details: Amplification of reference gene primers was used by the study to estimate nucleated cell counts. Sequenced by immunoSEQ multiplex PCR; TCRdb stores in-frame clones only, minus some. V and J calls and clone size are as listed in that table; D and trimming were resolved from the DNA. Seen here are about 140,000 clones, more than 60% observed once, and the top ten hold 16%. Material for sequencing was peripheral blood. This receptor was identified in a man aged 50 or older with acute or convalescent COVID-19. The rearrangement joins TRBV3-1 (or the pseudogene TRBV3-2) to TRBJ2-2, with D uncertain. DNA of the CDR3: TGTGCCAGCAGCCAATTCCGAGGCTCCGGGGAGCTGTTTTTT. Encoded protein: CASSQFRGSGELFF.